The T cell receptor (beta chain) described here comes from a study of a mutant IDH1 vaccine in newly diagnosed glioma. Study information: Following radiotherapy alone, or alongside temozolomide cycles, vaccination was started after an interval of 4-6 weeks. Most had both radiotherapy and temozolomide beforehand; others had only one. General study results and limits: Pseudoprogression showed no apparent link to changes in top peripheral T cell clonotypes.

The CDR3 sequence is 14 residues long. Germline lookup yields CDR1 SEHNR and CDR2 FQNEAQ (reference sequence). V was pared by 5 bases and J by 0 bases, with 7 bases between. Comments on this clone: Its cognate antigen is unknown.

Libraries were prepared by immunoSEQ multiplex PCR; TCRdb keeps only in-frame clonotypes and omits some of them. The table has just under 45,000 clones, under 95% seen once. Time point of the sample: week 23, last vaccination. The vaccine gave 300 ug of a 20-mer mutant IDH1 peptide subcutaneously per dose. Newly diagnosed WHO grade 3 or 4 IDH1-mutant, ATRX-lost astrocytomas were identified in the donors. The TCR was taken from a man aged 50 or older with glioma. The sequenced sample was PBMCs, obtained from a glioma patient whose treatment included an IDH1 peptide vaccine. The V gene is TRBV7-9, the J gene TRBJ1-4; D not resolved. The CDR3 sequence is CASSDRATNEKLFF. CDR3 nucleotides: TGTGCCAGCAGCGATCGTGCAACTAATGAAAAACTGTTTTTT.